These 26 T cell receptor beta chains were all obtained from the same sample, sequenced in a study of T cells in localized non-small cell lung cancer. Here immunoSEQ multiplex PCR was the method, and the copy in TCRdb shows in-frame clones only, minus some. The data contain 50,000 to 65,000 clones, around 81% of them singletons. The specimen comprised PBMCs, sampled before any cancer treatment. All receptors come from a man aged 40 to 70 with stage II lung adenocarcinoma.

On this clone: A junction end diverges from the germline sequence, so it may reflect a read error. The chain employs TRBV30 and TRBJ2-1; tentative D call: TRBD1 (6 bases). Germline CDR1 GTSNPN, CDR2 SVGIG (reference sequence). The CDR3 is 13 amino acids. CDR3 coding DNA: TGTGCCTGGAAGGGGGAAGCATACAGTGAGCAGTTCTTC. Translated: CAWKGEAYSEQFF. The full variable domain, with the rest looked up from reference TRBV30 and TRBJ2-1, is SQTIHQWPATLVQPVGSPLSLECTVEGTSNPNLYWYRQAAGRGLQLLFYSVGIGQISSEVPQNLSASRPQDRQFILSSKKLLLSDSGFYLCAWKGEAYSEQFFGPGTRLTVL.

The table lists this clone with a few counts. The chain combines TRBV7-3 with TRBJ2-2, with 11 nucleotides matching TRBD2. V shed 5 bases, J shed 3 bases, and the junction held 5 bases outside the gene matches. The CDR3 sequence is 16 residues long. In germline, CDR1 is SGHTA, CDR2 FQGTGA. CDR3 DNA sequence: TGTGCCAGCAGCCAGACTAGCGGGACCTACACCGGGGAGCTGTTTTTT. The encoded protein is CASSQTSGTYTGELFF.

The chain joins TRBV5-1 to TRBJ1-1; 8 bases fit TRBD1. The CDR3 runs 15 residues. The germline V gene encodes CDR1 SGHRS and CDR2 YFSETQ. V was clipped by 5 bases and J by 1 base; unmatched bases: 7. CDR3 amino acids: CASRMAGGSNTEAFF. The CDR3 DNA reads TGCGCCAGCAGGATGGCAGGGGGCTCGAACACTGAAGCTTTCTTT.

V and J are TRBV5-1 and TRBJ2-3; 11 bases line up with TRBD2. Germline CDR1 is SGHRS and CDR2 is YFSETQ. The CDR3 loop spans 17 amino acids. V dropped 1 base and J dropped 3; count of bases not matched to a gene: 7. CDR3 sequence reads: CASSLNSGRAATDTQYF. The CDR3 nucleotides read TGCGCCAGCAGCTTGAATAGCGGGAGGGCCGCAACAGATACGCAGTATTTT. The whole variable domain, remainder taken from reference TRBV5-1 and TRBJ2-3, is KAGVTQTPRYLIKTRGQQVTLSCSPISGHRSVSWYQQTPGQGLQFLFEYFSETQRNKGNFPGRFSGRQFSNSRSEMNVSTLELGDSALYLCASSLNSGRAATDTQYFGPGTRLTVL.

The V gene is TRBV29-1, the J gene TRBJ2-5; the D call may be TRBD1 or TRBD2 (5 bases each). CDR1 and CDR2 from the germline V gene are SQVTM and ANQGSEA. With 7 bases removed from V and 5 bases from J, the gap between germline ends came to 20 bases. The CDR3 covers 14 residues. CDR3 amino acids: CSAIRDGGVETQYF. The CDR3 bases are TGCAGCGCTATCCGGGACGGTGGGGTCGAGACCCAGTACTTC.

The chain uses TRBV11-3 and TRBJ1-1, with 7 bases matching TRBD1. From germline, CDR1 is SGHNT and CDR2 YENEEA. The CDR3 length is 16 residues. Trimming at V came to 5 bases and at J to 0 bases, leaving 9 bases not matched to a gene. The CDR3 protein is CASSRERGQLNTEAFF. The CDR3 bases are TGTGCCAGCAGCCGCGAGCGGGGACAGTTGAACACTGAAGCTTTCTTT.

This chain joins TRBV6-1 and TRBJ1-1, with unresolved D. Germline V CDR1 and CDR2: MNHNS, SASEGT. The CDR3 covers 14 residues. V lost 2 bases and J 1 base, leaving 8 bases between the germline ends. CDR3 DNA: TGTGCCAGCAGTGAATATATCAAGAACACTGAAGCTTTCTTT. This codes for CASSEYIKNTEAFF.

The chain recombines TRBV6-1 with TRBJ1-5; no definite D call. V gave up 7 bases and J gave up 2 bases, with 15 bases separating them. CDR1 is MNHNS, CDR2 SASEGT, per germline. The CDR3 spans 15 residues. DNA of the CDR3: TGTGCCAGCACGAGGGCCCCGTTTGGCAATCAGCCCCAGCATTTT. Amino acids: CASTRAPFGNQPQHF.

This clone was recorded once. V usage is TRBV6-1 and J usage is TRBJ1-5; 7 nucleotides match TRBD1. Germline V lookup: CDR1 MNHNS, CDR2 SASEGT. With V trimmed by 7 bases and J by 2 bases, 8 bases remained unmatched. The CDR3 has 15 amino acids. The CDR3 spells CASTSQGLGNQPQHF. The CDR3 DNA follows: TGTGCCAGCACCTCACAGGGGCTCGGCAATCAGCCCCAGCATTTT.

V usage is TRBV9 and J usage is TRBJ1-2; 9 nucleotides align to TRBD1. J gave up 8 bases and V 0 bases, and 11 bases lay outside the gene matches. CDR3 length: 16 residues. Germline V gene sequence: CDR1 SGDLS, CDR2 YYNGEE. Here the CDR3 DNA reads TGTGCCAGCAGCGTAGCTGGGACAGGGAAGGGGCTCGGCTACACCTTC. It codes for CASSVAGTGKGLGYTF.

This chain uses TRBV10-3 with TRBJ1-5; TRBD1 matches 7 bases. The CDR3 extends over 13 amino acids. J lost 3 bases, V lost 7 bases, and 3 bases had no gene match. Germline V gene sequence: CDR1 ENHRY, CDR2 SYGVKD. The DNA for the CDR3 is TGTGCCATCAAACAGGGGACCAATCAGCCCCAGCATTTT. This codes for CAIKQGTNQPQHF.

This clone was found a few times. V usage is TRBV2 and J usage is TRBJ1-5, with D perhaps matching TRBD1 (6 bases). This CDR3 region has 16 residues. In germline, CDR1 is SNHLY, CDR2 FYNNEI. Trimming cost V 0 bases and J 6 bases, with 15 bases left between them. The CDR3 loop is CASSEAPGRGAQPQHF. CDR3 in DNA: TGTGCCAGCAGTGAAGCGCCGGGGAGGGGGGCTCAGCCCCAGCATTTT.

This sequence joins TRBV6-5 and TRBJ2-7; 8 positions match TRBD2. The CDR3 is made up of 14 amino acids. Germline CDR1 MNHEY, CDR2 SVGAGI. The V and J ends lost 6 bases and 3 bases, in that order; junction bases with no gene match: 7. The CDR3 protein is CASRSLSGNYEQYF. DNA of the CDR3: TGTGCCAGCAGGAGCCTTAGCGGGAACTACGAGCAGTACTTC.

This chain links TRBV9 with TRBJ2-5; 11 positions agree with TRBD1. The CDR3 is 17 residues long. V lost 0 bases, J lost 1 base, and 5 bases stayed unmatched. Germline V CDR1 and CDR2: SGDLS, YYNGEE. CDR3 nucleotides: TGTGCCAGCAGCGTAGGGGACAGGGGGGCTCTCCAAGAGACCCAGTACTTC. This codes for CASSVGDRGALQETQYF.

The chain carries TRBV29-1 and TRBJ2-5; TRBD2 matches at 10 bases. The J segment lost 2 bases and the V segment lost 6 bases, leaving 3 bases of the junction unmatched. The CDR3 extends over 13 amino acids. The germline gives CDR1 SQVTM, CDR2 ANQGSEA. The CDR3 DNA follows: TGCAGCGTAGAGGGACTAGCGCAAGAGACCCAGTACTTC. Its translation: CSVEGLAQETQYF. The entire variable domain, with the rest obtained from reference TRBV29-1 and TRBJ2-5, is as follows: SAVISQKPSRDICQRGTSLTIQCQVDSQVTMMFWYRQQPGQSLTLIATANQGSEATYESGFVIDKFPISRPNLTFSTLTVSNMSPEDSSIYLCSVEGLAQETQYFGPGTRLLVL.

A few counts support this clone. The J gene is TRBJ2-1, the V gene TRBV6-1; 15 positions agree with TRBD2. V lost 8 bases to trimming and J lost 9 bases; unmatched junction nucleotides: 2. This CDR3 is 13 amino acids long. Germline CDR1 reads MNHNS; CDR2 reads SASEGT. The CDR3 spells CASLGLAGGEQFF. The CDR3 DNA reads as TGTGCCAGCCTGGGACTAGCGGGGGGTGAGCAGTTCTTC.

The rearrangement joins TRBV4-3 to TRBJ1-2; no clear D gene. Germline V gene sequence: CDR1 LGHNA, CDR2 YSLEER. The CDR3 length is 12 residues. Trimming took off 0 bases at V and 8 bases at J, with 7 bases between the two ends. The CDR3 region has the DNA TGCGCCAGCAGCCAAGATTCAACCGGCTACACCTTC. Translating gives CASSQDSTGYTF.

The V call is TRBV5-4, the J call TRBJ1-1; no clear D. The CDR3 loop spans 15 amino acids. Between the trimmed V and J ends, which lost 3 bases and 1 base, there was a span of 13 bases. Germline CDR1 reads SGHNT; CDR2 reads YYREEE (reference sequence). The CDR3 DNA is TGTGCCAGCAGCTCTGGAGGGCCTGGGAACACTGAAGCTTTCTTT. Translation: CASSSGGPGNTEAFF.

CDR3 nucleotide sequence: TGTGCCAGTAGTATCGGGGGCGGGAGTCGCAATGAGCAGTTCTTC. Its translation: CASSIGGGSRNEQFF. J is TRBJ2-1 and V is TRBV19; D is perhaps TRBD2 (7 bases). Trimming left V 3 bases short and J 6 bases short, with 15 bases between. Germline V CDR1 and CDR2: LNHDA, SQIVND (reference sequence). CDR3 size: 15 residues.

The V gene is TRBV7-9, the J gene TRBJ2-7; a weak D match, TRBD1 (6 bases). Germline CDR1 is SEHNR and CDR2 is FQNEAQ (reference sequence). The CDR3 length is 14 residues. Trimming pared 4 bases from V and 4 bases from J, leaving 14 bases between. CDR3 protein: CASSSTGPEYEQYF. In DNA, the CDR3 is TGTGCCAGCAGCTCGACAGGTCCGGAGTACGAGCAGTACTTC.

The V and J genes are TRBV18 and TRBJ2-5; no firm D call. V was trimmed by 0 bases and J by 7 bases, leaving 9 bases between them. Per germline, CDR1 KGHSH and CDR2 LQKENI. The CDR3 sequence is 13 residues long. This CDR3 is CASSPPAQWTQYF. DNA for the CDR3: TGTGCCAGCTCACCACCGGCTCAATGGACCCAGTACTTC.

This chain joins TRBV9 and TRBJ2-2; 7 bases line up with TRBD1. V gave up 3 bases and J gave up 4 bases; unmatched junction bases: 6. CDR1 is SGDLS and CDR2 is YYNGEE in the germline V gene. The CDR3 is 15 amino acids. The DNA for the CDR3 is TGTGCCAGCAGCGGACCGGGACAGACCACCGGGGAGCTGTTTTTT. Residues: CASSGPGQTTGELFF.

The V call is TRBV7-2, the J call TRBJ1-4; possible D gene TRBD1, 5 bases. V lost 5 bases and J lost 7, with 14 bases in between. Germline loops: CDR1 SGHTA, CDR2 FQGNSA. This CDR3 comprises 14 residues. Here the CDR3 DNA reads TGTGCCAGCAGCCGGGGCCAGGGAGGTGAAAAACTGTTTTTT. Protein: CASSRGQGGEKLFF.

This chain uses TRBV19 with TRBJ2-3, with D possibly matching TRBD1 (6 bases). This CDR3 region has 13 residues. In germline, CDR1 is LNHDA, CDR2 SQIVND (reference sequence). Trimming cost V 7 bases and J 3 bases, with 11 bases left between them. The CDR3 bases are TGTGCCAGTAAGAGGGGGAAGACAGATACGCAGTATTTT. Encoded protein: CASKRGKTDTQYF.

V is TRBV9 and J is TRBJ1-5; D may be TRBD1 (6 bases). The CDR3 extends over 13 amino acids. The V end was cut by 3 bases, the J end by 5 bases, with 9 bases between. Germline V gives CDR1 SGDLS, CDR2 YYNGEE. The CDR3 reads CASSARGDQPQHF. CDR3 bases: TGTGCCAGCAGCGCTAGGGGGGATCAGCCCCAGCATTTT. The variable domain in full, with the rest retrieved from reference TRBV9 and TRBJ1-5, is DSGVTQTPKHLITATGQRVTLRCSPRSGDLSVYWYQQSLDQGLQFLIQYYNGEERAKGNILERFSAQQFPDLHSELNLSSLELGDSALYFCASSARGDQPQHFGDGTRLSIL.

This sequence joins TRBV18 and TRBJ2-2; a possible D gene is TRBD1 (6 bases). Germline loops: CDR1 KGHSH, CDR2 LQKENI. Trimming stripped 1 base from V and 1 base from J, with 10 bases between. This CDR3 is 16 amino acids long. This CDR3 is CASSPQGHKNTGELFF. The CDR3 nucleotides are TGTGCCAGCTCACCACAGGGACACAAGAACACCGGGGAGCTGTTTTTT.